A single sample is the source of the 22 T cell receptor beta chains below, sequenced in a study of T cell responses to AZD1222 COVID-19 vaccine. Clones were sequenced by immunoSEQ multiplex PCR, and TCRdb holds only the in-frame ones, with some missing. The table records 150,000 or so clones, 91% of them present only once. This sample comprised peripheral blood, obtained 28 days after the second AZD1222 dose. The source of these receptors is an adult who received the AZD1222 COVID-19 vaccine.

This chain joins TRBV10-3 and TRBJ2-1, with 11 bases fitting TRBD2. The CDR3 runs to 14 residues. With 6 bases clipped from V and 5 bases from J, the junction kept 3 bases outside the gene matches. Per the germline V gene, CDR1 is ENHRY and CDR2 is SYGVKD. The CDR3 here is CAISETSGNNEQFF. CDR3 coding DNA: TGTGCCATCAGCGAGACTAGCGGGAACAATGAGCAGTTCTTC.

V usage is TRBV19 and J usage is TRBJ1-5; the D gene is possibly TRBD1 (6 bases). There are 18 residues in the CDR3. Germline V gene lookup returns CDR1 LNHDA and CDR2 SQIVND (reference sequence). V was trimmed by 4 bases and J by 3 bases, leaving 22 bases between them. CDR3 sequence: CASSTGQPGGVSNQPQHF. CDR3 nucleotide sequence: TGTGCCAGTAGTACCGGACAGCCCGGTGGAGTTTCCAATCAGCCCCAGCATTTT. Full variable domain (outside the CDR3, taken from reference TRBV19 and TRBJ1-5): DGGITQSPKYLFRKEGQNVTLSCEQNLNHDAMYWYRQDPGQGLRLIYYSQIVNDFQKGDIAEGYSVSREKKESFPLTVTSAQKNPTAFYLCASSTGQPGGVSNQPQHFGDGTRLSIL.

This chain connects TRBV12-3 or TRBV12-4 to TRBJ1-2; 7 bases align to TRBD1. The CDR3 is 13 residues long. The J segment lost 7 bases and the V segment lost 5 bases, leaving 7 bases of the junction unmatched. The CDR3, as DNA: TGTGCCAGCAGTCAAAACAGGGGAATTGGCTACACCTTC. This sequence encodes CASSQNRGIGYTF.

The table lists this clone with a count of one. This chain links TRBV18 with TRBJ2-5; TRBD1 agrees at 12 bases. V was clipped by 1 base and J by 4 bases; unmatched bases: 7. The CDR3 contains 17 residues. Germline values: CDR1 KGHSH, CDR2 LQKENI. The CDR3 loop is CASSPLGTGGPSETQYF. CDR3 sequence (DNA): TGTGCCAGCTCACCACTGGGGACAGGGGGCCCTTCAGAGACCCAGTACTTC.

This rearrangement joins TRBV4-3 to TRBJ1-5, with TRBD1 as a possible D gene (6 bases). The V gene lost 6 bases and the J gene lost 7 bases, with 16 bases spanning the gap. Germline CDR1 is LGHNA and CDR2 is YSLEER. CDR3 size: 14 residues. The DNA for the CDR3 is TGCGCCAGCAGTATCACAGGGTACGAACAGCCCCAGCATTTT. As protein: CASSITGYEQPQHF.

The chain combines TRBV7-2 with TRBJ1-1; possibly TRBD1 for D (6 bases). Germline CDR1 is SGHTA and CDR2 is FQGNSA. The CDR3 runs to 14 residues. Trimming took 6 bases from V and 8 from J, leaving 19 bases between them. CDR3 bases: TGTGCCAGCAGTCGATGGGACACGAGCCAGGAAGCTTTCTTT. Translation gives CASSRWDTSQEAFF.

The J gene is TRBJ2-2, the V gene TRBV5-1; D is possibly TRBD1 (6 bases). The germline V gene has CDR1 SGHRS and CDR2 YFSETQ. The length of the CDR3 is 14 residues. Trimming removed 5 bases from V and 0 bases from J, with 8 bases in between. The CDR3 region is CASSWDTNTGELFF. Written as DNA, the CDR3 is TGCGCCAGCAGTTGGGACACGAACACCGGGGAGCTGTTTTTT.

The rearrangement links TRBV27 to TRBJ1-2; D gene unclear. V shed 9 bases and J shed 2 bases, with 7 bases lying between them. Germline CDR1 MNHEY, CDR2 SMNVEV (reference sequence). The length of the CDR3 is 11 residues. CDR3 protein: CASRSNYGYTF. DNA for the CDR3: TGTGCCAGTAGGTCCAACTATGGCTACACCTTC.

This clone was recorded a few times. This rearrangement joins TRBV15 to TRBJ2-5; 9 bases are a match to TRBD1. The germline CDR1 and CDR2 sequences are LNHNV and YYDKDF (reference sequence). Trimming removed 3 bases from V and 4 bases from J; junction bases left unmatched: 6. The CDR3 spans 15 residues. CDR3 DNA sequence: TGTGCCACCAGCAGTTGGACAGGGGAGGGAGAGACCCAGTACTTC. This sequence encodes CATSSWTGEGETQYF.

The chain uses TRBV2 and TRBJ1-3, with TRBD1 identical over 7 bases. The ends lost 5 bases at V and 3 bases at J; junction bases unmatched: 7. This CDR3 comprises 15 residues. Germline V lookup: CDR1 SNHLY, CDR2 FYNNEI. In nucleotides, the CDR3 is TGTGCCAGCAGTCGTTCGACAGGGAATGGAAACACCATATATTTT. Its protein product is CASSRSTGNGNTIYF. Looking up the rest from reference TRBV2 and TRBJ1-3 gives the full variable domain: EPEVTQTPSHQVTQMGQEVILRCVPISNHLYFYWYRQILGQKVEFLVSFYNNEISEKSEIFDDQFSVERPDGSNFTLKIRSTKLEDSAMYFCASSRSTGNGNTIYFGEGSWLTVV.

V and J are TRBV9 and TRBJ2-7, with unresolved D. Per the germline V gene, CDR1 is SGDLS and CDR2 is YYNGEE. The CDR3 is made up of 15 amino acids. V was shortened by 0 bases and J by 3 bases, with 13 bases between the two germline ends. The CDR3 nucleotides read TGTGCCAGCAGCGTAGGGTGGAGCTTGGTCTACGAGCAGTACTTC. Translated, it gives CASSVGWSLVYEQYF.

The chain recombines TRBV9 with TRBJ2-7, with D possibly TRBD1 on 6 matching bases. Germline V gene lookup returns CDR1 SGDLS and CDR2 YYNGEE. Deletions cut 4 bases from V and 6 bases from J, with 14 bases between. The CDR3 covers 13 residues. CDR3 DNA: TGTGCCAGCAGCACTATACAGGGAACCGAGCAGTACTTC. Encoded protein: CASSTIQGTEQYF.

This clone was detected once. The rearrangement uses TRBV7-6 and TRBJ1-6; TRBD1 matches at 9 bases. Germline trimming cut 3 bases from V and 7 bases from J; bases unmatched to any gene: 13. The CDR3 covers 18 residues. The V gene's germline CDR1 is SGHVS and CDR2 FNYEAQ. The CDR3 region is CASSFRTPGTGNNSPLHF. For the CDR3, the DNA is TGTGCCAGCAGCTTTAGAACTCCCGGGACAGGGAACAATTCACCCCTCCACTTT.

V gene TRBV9 combines with J gene TRBJ2-7; D is possibly TRBD2 (6 bases). Germline V gene sequence: CDR1 SGDLS, CDR2 YYNGEE. Trimming cost V 0 bases and J 2 bases, with 12 bases left between them. This CDR3 contains 15 residues. The CDR3 loop is CASSVGLVQTYEQYF. Written as DNA, the CDR3 is TGTGCCAGCAGCGTAGGACTAGTCCAGACCTACGAGCAGTACTTC.

The V and J genes are TRBV14 and TRBJ2-3; 9 bases are shared with TRBD1. Germline V CDR1 and CDR2: SGHDN, FVKESK. The CDR3 extends over 16 amino acids. Trimming cost V 4 bases and J 0 bases; bases outside gene matches: 5. CDR3 in amino acids: CASSPGQGTSTDTQYF. For the CDR3, the DNA is TGTGCCAGCAGCCCCGGACAGGGGACTAGCACAGATACGCAGTATTTT.

V gene TRBV21-1 combines with J gene TRBJ2-3; the table's D call TRBD2 went unverified against the DNA. TRBV21-1 is tagged as a pseudogene. CDR3 length equals 16 residues. CDR3 nucleotides: TGTGCCAGCAGCAATGCCCTAGCGTACAATTTGGCTACGCAGTATTTT. Its translation: CASSNALAYNLATQYF.

The chain recombines TRBV2 with TRBJ2-5; 11 nucleotides line up with TRBD2. CDR1 and CDR2 from the germline V gene are SNHLY and FYNNEI. After removal of 4 bases from V and 7 bases from J, the junction contained 8 bases not matched to a gene. This CDR3 comprises 15 residues. The CDR3 protein is CASSVSGTSGGTQYF. The CDR3 DNA sequence: TGTGCCAGCAGTGTATCCGGGACTAGCGGCGGGACCCAGTACTTC.

This chain links TRBV15 with TRBJ2-3, with a weak D call TRBD1 (5 bases). Germline CDR1 reads LNHNV; CDR2 reads YYDKDF (reference sequence). Trimming pared 5 bases from V and 0 bases from J, leaving 12 bases between. The CDR3 loop spans 15 amino acids. CDR3 nucleotide sequence: TGTGCCACCAGCGGTAGGGGATCTAGCACAGATACGCAGTATTTT. It translates to CATSGRGSSTDTQYF.

The CDR3 spells CATRTGEDGYTF. In DNA, the CDR3 is TGCGCCACCAGAACAGGGGAAGATGGCTACACCTTC. The V and J genes are TRBV5-1 and TRBJ1-2; 7 bases fit TRBD1. The junction had 8 bases not matched to a gene; V was cut back by 9 bases and J by 6 bases. The length of the CDR3 is 12 residues. Germline V lookup: CDR1 SGHRS, CDR2 YFSETQ.

CDR3 bases: TGCGCCAGCAGCCCCGAGGCCTATTCCGAAAAACTGTTTTTT. It is translated as CASSPEAYSEKLFF. This chain links TRBV5-1 with TRBJ1-4; D is ambiguous. CDR1 and CDR2 (germline): SGHRS, YFSETQ. The ends were cut back, 4 bases at V and 8 bases at J, with 15 bases in the middle. The CDR3 is 14 amino acids.

The chain is built from TRBV11-2 and TRBJ2-5; no reliable D call. The CDR3 contains 16 residues. Germline V gene lookup returns CDR1 SGHAT and CDR2 FQNNGV. Trimming stripped 2 bases from V and 2 bases from J, with 15 bases between. CDR3 coding DNA: TGTGCCAGCAGCTTACAATCGGGCGCCCCTCAAGAGACCCAGTACTTC. It specifies CASSLQSGAPQETQYF.

This chain links TRBV7-7 with TRBJ2-3; unclear D gene. Germline-derived CDR1 and CDR2 are SSHAT and FNYEAQ (reference sequence). V was pared by 4 bases and J by 7 bases, with 12 bases between. The CDR3 has 13 residues. CDR3 loop: CASSSLKGNTQYF. In DNA, the CDR3 is TGTGCCAGCAGCTCACTAAAGGGCAATACGCAGTATTTT.